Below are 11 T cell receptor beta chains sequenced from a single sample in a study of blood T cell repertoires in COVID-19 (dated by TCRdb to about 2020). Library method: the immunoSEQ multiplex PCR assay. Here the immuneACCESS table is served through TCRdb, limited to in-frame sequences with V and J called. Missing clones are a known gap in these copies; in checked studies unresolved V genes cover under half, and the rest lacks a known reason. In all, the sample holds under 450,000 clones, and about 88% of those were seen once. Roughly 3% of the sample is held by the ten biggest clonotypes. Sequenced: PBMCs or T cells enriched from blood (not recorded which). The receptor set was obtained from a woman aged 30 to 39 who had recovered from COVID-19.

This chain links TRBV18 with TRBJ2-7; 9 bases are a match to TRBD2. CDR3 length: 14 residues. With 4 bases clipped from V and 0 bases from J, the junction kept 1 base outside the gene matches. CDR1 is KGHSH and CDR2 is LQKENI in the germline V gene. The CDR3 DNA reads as TGTGCCAGCTCACAGACTAGCGGCTCCTACGAGCAGTACTTC. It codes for CASSQTSGSYEQYF.

The DNA of the CDR3 is TGCGCCAGCAGGCCTACTAGCGGGAAGACCGGGGAGCTGTTTTTT. It encodes CASRPTSGKTGELFF. The chain employs TRBV5-1 and TRBJ2-2, with 10 positions matching TRBD2. CDR3 length: 15 amino acids. Germline loops: CDR1 SGHRS, CDR2 YFSETQ. With 5 bases clipped from V and 5 bases from J, the junction kept 6 bases outside the gene matches.

CDR3 DNA: TGTGCCAGCAGCTTACCAGACAGGGCAGATACGCAGTATTTT. This translates into CASSLPDRADTQYF. The chain carries TRBV7-6 and TRBJ2-3, with 7 bases aligning to TRBD1. Trimming at V came to 2 bases and at J to 4 bases, leaving 3 bases not matched to a gene. The CDR3 extends over 14 amino acids. Germline V gene data show CDR1 as SGHVS and CDR2 as FNYEAQ.

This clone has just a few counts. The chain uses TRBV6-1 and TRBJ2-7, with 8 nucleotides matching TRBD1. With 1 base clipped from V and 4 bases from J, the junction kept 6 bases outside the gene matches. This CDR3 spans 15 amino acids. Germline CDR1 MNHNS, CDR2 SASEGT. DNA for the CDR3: TGTGCCAGCAGTGAAGGGACAGGGAGGATTTACGAGCAGTACTTC. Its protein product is CASSEGTGRIYEQYF.

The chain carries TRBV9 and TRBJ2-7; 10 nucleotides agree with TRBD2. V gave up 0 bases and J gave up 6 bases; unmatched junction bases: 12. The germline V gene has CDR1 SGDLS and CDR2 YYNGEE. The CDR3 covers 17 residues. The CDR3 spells CASSVEELAGLSGEQYF. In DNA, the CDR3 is TGTGCCAGCAGCGTAGAGGAACTAGCGGGACTCTCCGGCGAGCAGTACTTC. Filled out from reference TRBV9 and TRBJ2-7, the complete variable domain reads DSGVTQTPKHLITATGQRVTLRCSPRSGDLSVYWYQQSLDQGLQFLIQYYNGEERAKGNILERFSAQQFPDLHSELNLSSLELGDSALYFCASSVEELAGLSGEQYFGPGTRLTVT.

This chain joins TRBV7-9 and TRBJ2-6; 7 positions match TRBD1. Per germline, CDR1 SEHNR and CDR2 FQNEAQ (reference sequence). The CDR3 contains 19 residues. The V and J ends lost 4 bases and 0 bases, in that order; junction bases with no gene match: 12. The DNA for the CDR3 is TGTGCCAGCAGCTCACCACAGGGGCCTCTTTACTCTGGGGCCAACGTCCTGACTTTC. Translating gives CASSSPQGPLYSGANVLTF.

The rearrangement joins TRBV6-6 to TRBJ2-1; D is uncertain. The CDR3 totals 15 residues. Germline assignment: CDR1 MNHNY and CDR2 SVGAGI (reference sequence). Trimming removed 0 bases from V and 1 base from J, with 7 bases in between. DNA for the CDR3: TGTGCCAGCAGTTACTCGAGAGGTTCCTACAATGAGCAGTTCTTC. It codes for CASSYSRGSYNEQFF.

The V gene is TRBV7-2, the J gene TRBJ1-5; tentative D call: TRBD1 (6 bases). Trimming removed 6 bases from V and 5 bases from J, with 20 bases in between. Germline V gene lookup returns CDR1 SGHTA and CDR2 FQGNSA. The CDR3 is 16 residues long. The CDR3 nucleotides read TGTGCCAGCAGTTCCAGGGACATCCCTGGGCATCAGCCCCAGCATTTT. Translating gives CASSSRDIPGHQPQHF.

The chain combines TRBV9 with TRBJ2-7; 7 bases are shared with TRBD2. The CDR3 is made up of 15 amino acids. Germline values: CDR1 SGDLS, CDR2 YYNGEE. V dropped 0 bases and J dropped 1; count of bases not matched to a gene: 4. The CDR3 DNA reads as TGTGCCAGCAGCGTAGGCGGGAGTGAATCCTACGAGCAGTACTTC. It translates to CASSVGGSESYEQYF.

CDR3 bases: TGTGCCTGGAGAATAGGGGACAGGGGGTTCGACGAGCAGTACTTC. Its protein product is CAWRIGDRGFDEQYF. V usage is TRBV30 and J usage is TRBJ2-7; 11 bases are shared with TRBD1. The CDR3 length is 15 residues. J gave up 5 bases and V 3 bases, and 9 bases lay outside the gene matches. Germline-derived CDR1 and CDR2 are GTSNPN and SVGIG (reference sequence).

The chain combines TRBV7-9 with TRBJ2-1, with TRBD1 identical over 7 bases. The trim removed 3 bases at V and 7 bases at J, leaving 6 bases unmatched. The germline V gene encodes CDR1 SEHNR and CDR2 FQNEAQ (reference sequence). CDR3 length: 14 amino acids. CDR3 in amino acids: CASSFAGTENEQFF. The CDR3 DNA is TGTGCCAGCAGCTTCGCCGGGACAGAAAATGAGCAGTTCTTC.